This T cell receptor (beta chain) was found in a study of blood T cell repertoires in COVID-19. Study as a whole: Samples taken during acute and convalescent COVID-19 were collected in the United States, Italy and Spain.

The V segment lost 2 bases and the J segment 6 bases; nucleotides outside the gene matches: 0. Germline loops: CDR1 ENHRY, CDR2 SYGVKD. The CDR3 runs to 13 residues. In the original workflow: Reference gene primer amplification gave estimated nucleated cell counts. Repertoires were generated with immunoSEQ multiplex PCR, while TCRdb's copy carries only in-frame clones and drops some. V, J and clone size derive from that table, while D and trimming were established from the DNA sequence. The profile shows about 100,000 clones, 89% of them singletons. The sequence was collected from a man aged 35-49 years with active or convalescent COVID-19. This rearrangement joins TRBV10-3 to TRBJ1-2; 10 nucleotides align to TRBD1. Sequences were obtained from peripheral blood. The CDR3 bases are TGTGCCATCAGTGAGGGGACAGGGGATGGCTACACCTTC. It specifies CAISEGTGDGYTF.